A selection of T cell receptor beta chains follows, all from one sample in a study of cytomegalovirus exposure and HLA in healthy donors. Profiling relied on immunoSEQ multiplex PCR, and the TCRdb table lists in-frame clones only, not all of them. Found here are about 270,000 clones, around 85% of them singletons; the top ten hold roughly 1%. The specimen sequenced was PBMCs. Receptor source: a woman under 30 in good health and CMV-seronegative. Each CDR3 is given with its conserved first and last residue. A D gene is named only where the DNA matches it firmly. Part of the rows lack a size; the others show once, few, many or a class for expanded clones.

J	V	D	size	DNA	CDR3
TRBJ2-7	TRBV7-6	TRBD2	NA	TGTGCCAGCAGTCTTGGAGGACTAGCGGTCGAGCAGTACTTC	CASSLGGLAVEQYF
TRBJ2-3	TRBV7-7	TRBD2	once	TGTGCCAGCAGCTTGACTAGCGGGTTTAGCACAGATACGCAGTATTTT	CASSLTSGFSTDTQYF
TRBJ1-2	TRBV11-2	TRBD1	NA	TGTGCCAGCAGCTTAACAGGGGGCGCCAACTATGGCTACACCTTC	CASSLTGGANYGYTF
TRBJ2-7	TRBV28	NA	few	TGTGCCAGCAGTTTAAGCCCAGGGCCCTACGAGCAGTACTTC	CASSLSPGPYEQYF
TRBJ2-7	TRBV19	NA	NA	TGTGCCAGTAGTATAGCCAGGTCTCGCGAGCAGTACTTC	CASSIARSREQYF
TRBJ2-7	TRBV4-1	NA	NA	TGCGCCAGCAGCCAATCGGACAGTTTCTCCTACGAGCAGTACTTC	CASSQSDSFSYEQYF
TRBJ1-2	TRBV28	TRBD1	few	TGTGCCAGCAGTTTTCAGGACAGGGATGGCTACACCTTC	CASSFQDRDGYTF
TRBJ2-2	TRBV6-5	NA	NA	TGTGCCAGCAGTTATCAGAACACCGGGGAGCTGTTTTTT	CASSYQNTGELFF
TRBJ1-1	TRBV27	NA	NA	TGTGCCATCGCCCCCCCAGGCCGAGTTACTGAAGCTTTCTTT	CAIAPPGRVTEAFF
TRBJ2-7	TRBV9	NA	NA	TGTGCCAGCAGCGTCGTCCCGGGGAGCGCCTACGAGCAGTACTTC	CASSVVPGSAYEQYF
TRBJ2-7	TRBV19	TRBD1	NA	TGTGCCAGTAGTGTCGACAGGGCGAGCTACGAGCAGTACTTC	CASSVDRASYEQYF
TRBJ1-1	TRBV2	NA	few	TGTGCCAGCAGGACTATGAACACTGAAGCTTTCTTT	CASRTMNTEAFF
TRBJ2-4	TRBV10-3	TRBD2	NA	TGTGCCATCACCTTCCGGCGGGGGACCAAAAACATTCAGTACTTC	CAITFRRGTKNIQYF
TRBJ1-2	TRBV9	TRBD1	NA	TGTGCCAGCAGCGTAGATGTAGGGGGCGATGGCTACACCTTC	CASSVDVGGDGYTF
TRBJ2-1	TRBV7-6	TRBD2	NA	TGTGCCAGCAGCTTAGAGCTAGCGGGGTTGAATGAGCAGTTCTTC	CASSLELAGLNEQFF
TRBJ1-2	TRBV6-5	TRBD1	NA	TGTGCCTCAACAGGGGGGATTGGCTACACCTTC	CASTGGIGYTF
TRBJ2-7	TRBV5-1	TRBD2	NA	TGCGCCAGCACCGGGGGGTACGAGCAGTACTTC	CASTGGYEQYF
TRBJ1-5	TRBV6-5	NA	NA	TGTGCCAGCAGTTACTCGCAAGGGACTAATCAGCCCCAGCATTTT	CASSYSQGTNQPQHF
TRBJ1-2	TRBV6-5	NA	NA	TGTGCCAGCAGTCCCGAATACCTAGGTGACTATGGCTACACCTTC	CASSPEYLGDYGYTF
TRBJ1-1	TRBV7-2	NA	NA	TGTGCCAGCAGCCAAGGGGGAACTGAAGCTTTCTTT	CASSQGGTEAFF
TRBJ2-7	TRBV30	TRBD2	few	TGTGCCTGGACTAGCGGGGAGCCCTACGAGCAGTACTTC	CAWTSGEPYEQYF
TRBJ2-2	TRBV7-6	NA	NA	TGTGCCAGCAGAGGGAGAGGTTGGGATTCCTACACCGGGGAGCTGTTTTTT	CASRGRGWDSYTGELFF
TRBJ1-3	TRBV11-2	NA	NA	TGTGCCAGCAGCTTTTTGTCAGGGTCTCGTTCCTTTGGAAACACCATATATTTT	CASSFLSGSRSFGNTIYF
TRBJ2-1	TRBV27	NA	NA	TGTGCCAGCACTCTAACTACGGCCGGCTCTCGCTTCTCCTACAATGAGCAGTTCTTC	CASTLTTAGSRFSYNEQFF